Each of the 10 T cell receptor beta chains below was sequenced from the same sample in a study of response to subunit inactivated influenza vaccine. From the RT-PCR reads, TCRdb called clonotypes with MiXCR, one entry per CDR3 protein. The data contain hundreds of thousands of distinct CDR3 sequences, approximately 13% of them singletons. The material sequenced was PBMCs from blood, taken approximately 15 days before vaccination. These receptor sequences come from a man aged 45-65 years who received an inactivated influenza vaccine.

This clonotype was picked up a small number of times. The chain links TRBV11-2 to TRBJ1-2, with TRBD1 matching over 7 bases. The CDR3 sequence is 15 residues long. CDR1 is SGHAT, CDR2 FQNNGV, per germline. Trimming at V came to 0 bases and at J to 6 bases, leaving 7 bases not matched to a gene. The CDR3 DNA reads TGTGCCAGCAGCTTAGAATATGGCAGGGGGGATGGCTACACCTTC. It encodes CASSLEYGRGDGYTF.

This clonotype occurred a few times. The chain carries TRBV7-9 and TRBJ2-1; unclear D gene. This CDR3 region has 13 residues. Germline V gene sequence: CDR1 SEHNR, CDR2 FQNEAQ (reference sequence). With 4 bases removed from V and 6 bases from J, the gap between germline ends came to 10 bases. CDR3 region: CASSSQRANEQFF. As DNA, the CDR3 is TGTGCCAGCAGCTCTCAACGGGCCAATGAGCAGTTCTTC.

Worth noting for this clonotype: A much larger clone differs from this one at a single base, so this may be a read error. J is TRBJ2-3 and V is TRBV20-1; a weak D match, TRBD2 (6 bases). Trimming took off 5 bases at V and 0 bases at J, with 6 bases between the two ends. Per germline, CDR1 DFQATT and CDR2 SNEGSKA (reference sequence). This CDR3 has 12 amino acids. In DNA, the CDR3 is TGCAGTGCTGGGACTAGCACAGATACGCAGTATTTT. It encodes CSAGTSTDTQYF.

This clonotype showed up just a few times. This chain joins TRBV29-1 and TRBJ2-1, with 9 nucleotides matching TRBD1. CDR3 length: 14 amino acids. With V trimmed by 5 bases and J by 3 bases, 5 bases remained unmatched. The germline gives CDR1 SQVTM, CDR2 ANQGSEA. CDR3 residues: CSVSRTGVYNEQFF. The CDR3 DNA reads as TGCAGCGTTAGCCGGACAGGGGTCTACAATGAGCAGTTCTTC.

The table lists this clonotype with a few counts. The V call is TRBV6-2 or TRBV6-3, the J call TRBJ2-1; maybe TRBD1 (5 bases). Trimming cost V 6 bases and J 10 bases, with 13 bases left between them. The CDR3 extends over 12 amino acids. The germline V gene has CDR1 MNHEY and CDR2 SVGEGT. The CDR3 loop is CASRGRTREQFF. In DNA, the CDR3 is TGTGCCAGCAGGGGGCGGACGAGGGAGCAGTTCTTC.

The chain joins TRBV24-1 to TRBJ2-1; TRBD1 agrees at 10 bases. Trimming removed 5 bases from V and 4 bases from J; junction bases left unmatched: 13. The CDR3 has 18 amino acids. The germline gives CDR1 KGHDR, CDR2 SFDVKD. CDR3 in DNA: TGTGCCACCAGTGGTCACCCGGGGGGGGACAGGGGTTACAATGAGCAGTTCTTC. Encoded protein: CATSGHPGGDRGYNEQFF.

This clonotype was found many times. V gene TRBV10-3 combines with J gene TRBJ1-3; no reliable D call. The CDR3 totals 15 residues. Looked up from germline, CDR1 is ENHRY and CDR2 is SYGVKD. V was trimmed by 0 bases and J by 4 bases, leaving 10 bases between them. The CDR3 reads CAISESAGSGNTIYF. CDR3 in DNA: TGTGCCATCAGTGAGTCTGCGGGCTCGGGAAACACCATATATTTT.

On this clonotype: This clone may be a read error of a much larger clone one base away. The chain is built from TRBV6-1 and TRBJ1-5, with 10 bases matching TRBD1. Germline V gene data show CDR1 as MNHNS and CDR2 as SASEGT. This CDR3 region has 18 residues. The CDR3 DNA is TGTGCCAGCAGATCGGGACAGGGGATGTTCAGTAACAATCTGCCCCAGCATTTT. Translation: CASRSGQGMFSNNLPQHF.

CDR3 in DNA: TGCAGTGCTTATGACCGGGAGTCGGCTTTCTTT. As protein: CSAYDRESAFF. The V and J genes are TRBV20-1 and TRBJ1-1; D unclear. V dropped 5 bases and J dropped 11 bases, with 15 bases sitting between them. The CDR3 spans 11 residues. Germline CDR1 is DFQATT and CDR2 is SNEGSKA (reference sequence).

J is TRBJ2-3 and V is TRBV24-1; no clear D gene. Germline V lookup: CDR1 KGHDR, CDR2 SFDVKD. The V end was cut by 3 bases, the J end by 4 bases, with 10 bases between. This CDR3 region has 14 residues. The chain's CDR3 is CATSDAKLPDTQYF. The CDR3 DNA is TGTGCCACCAGTGATGCCAAACTTCCAGATACGCAGTATTTT.